These 30 T cell receptor beta chains were sequenced from one sample in a study of control samples from healthy donors and cancer patients. Only in-frame clones appear in the TCRdb table, and some are missing; sequencing was by immunoSEQ multiplex PCR. The table has some 150,000 clones, about nine tenths seen once. Sequenced: blood. These receptors all stem from a woman aged 25 to 45 in good health.

This sequence joins TRBV7-2 and TRBJ1-4, with D tentatively TRBD1 (5 bases). V lost 1 base to trimming and J lost 5 bases, with 8 bases between them. The germline V gene encodes CDR1 SGHTA and CDR2 FQGNSA. CDR3 length: 14 amino acids. The CDR3 loop is CASSLGQPNEKLFF. The CDR3 DNA follows: TGTGCCAGCAGCTTAGGACAGCCGAATGAAAAACTGTTTTTT.

The chain carries TRBV6-6 and TRBJ2-7; 11 bases fit TRBD2. The CDR3 length is 15 residues. The germline V gene encodes CDR1 MNHNY and CDR2 SVGAGI (reference sequence). With 6 bases clipped from V and 0 bases from J, the junction kept 4 bases outside the gene matches. The CDR3 here is CASSPTSGSSYEQYF. CDR3 coding DNA: TGTGCCAGCAGCCCCACTAGCGGGAGCTCCTACGAGCAGTACTTC.

The J gene is TRBJ1-1, the V gene TRBV6-5; 8 bases map to TRBD1. This CDR3 spans 14 amino acids. Germline trimming cut 4 bases from V and 4 bases from J; bases unmatched to any gene: 5. Germline values: CDR1 MNHEY, CDR2 SVGAGI. CDR3 nucleotide sequence: TGTGCCAGCAGTTCGGGACAGGTGATCACTGAAGCTTTCTTT. It yields the protein CASSSGQVITEAFF.

In this sample, this clone turned up once. The chain couples TRBV9 to TRBJ2-1, with D perhaps matching TRBD2 (6 bases). Germline V CDR1 and CDR2: SGDLS, YYNGEE. CDR3 length: 15 amino acids. V was cut by 4 bases and J by 4 bases, with 15 bases left in between. The CDR3 nucleotides are TGTGCCAGCAGCATCTCGGGGGTCTCGTACAATGAGCAGTTCTTC. Its translation is CASSISGVSYNEQFF.

The CDR3 DNA follows: TGTGCCAGCAGCCAAGTTGGAGCTAACTATGGCTACACCTTC. Translating gives CASSQVGANYGYTF. J is TRBJ1-2 and V is TRBV3-1 (or the pseudogene TRBV3-2); no reliable D call. Trimming pared 1 base from V and 0 bases from J, leaving 6 bases between. The CDR3 totals 14 residues. Germline loops: CDR1 LGHDT, CDR2 YNNKEL (reference sequence).

The CDR3 loop is CASSPGTSKNIQYF. The DNA of the CDR3 is TGTGCCAGCAGCCCCGGGACTAGCAAAAACATTCAGTACTTC. The V and J genes are TRBV7-9 and TRBJ2-4, with 8 bases aligning to TRBD2. Trimming at V came to 5 bases and at J to 3 bases, leaving 3 bases not matched to a gene. The germline CDR1 and CDR2 sequences are SEHNR and FQNEAQ (reference sequence). This CDR3 is built from 14 residues. The entire variable domain, with the rest obtained from reference TRBV7-9 and TRBJ2-4, is as follows: DTGVSQNPRHKITKRGQNVTFRCDPISEHNRLYWYRQTLGQGPEFLTYFQNEAQLEKSRLLSDRFSAERPKGSFSTLEIQRTEQGDSAMYLCASSPGTSKNIQYFGAGTRLSVL.

The J gene is TRBJ2-3, the V gene TRBV11-2, with 7 nucleotides matching TRBD1. In germline, CDR1 is SGHAT, CDR2 FQNNGV. V lost 1 base and J lost 3; bases outside the gene matches: 4. The CDR3 spans 15 residues. CDR3 sequence (DNA): TGTGCCAGCAGCTTAGGGAGGACAGGTACAGATACGCAGTATTTT. Amino acid sequence: CASSLGRTGTDTQYF.

The chain couples TRBV10-2 to TRBJ1-2; TRBD1 agrees at 7 bases. J gave up 5 bases and V 6 bases, and 12 bases lay outside the gene matches. CDR1 is WSHSY and CDR2 is SAAADI in the germline V gene. The CDR3 length is 15 residues. DNA for the CDR3: TGCGCCAGCAGGGTATCCACAGGGGTGGGGTATGGCTACACCTTC. Residues: CASRVSTGVGYGYTF.

The rearrangement links TRBV7-9 to TRBJ2-5; D gene unclear. Germline V CDR1 and CDR2: SEHNR, FQNEAQ (reference sequence). CDR3 length equals 14 residues. Trimming took off 3 bases at V and 2 bases at J, with 10 bases between the two ends. The DNA of the CDR3 is TGTGCCAGCAGCTTCGCCACCCTGCAAGAGACCCAGTACTTC. It is translated as CASSFATLQETQYF.

V and J are TRBV5-1 and TRBJ1-2; D is unclear. Trimming stripped 1 base from V and 6 bases from J, with 7 bases between. The CDR3 length is 12 residues. Germline CDR1 and CDR2: SGHRS and YFSETQ. The chain's CDR3 is CASSLNEDGYTF. The CDR3 DNA reads TGCGCCAGCAGCTTGAACGAGGATGGCTACACCTTC.

This chain links TRBV6-2 or TRBV6-3 with TRBJ1-3; D not certain. V lost 5 bases to trimming and J lost 0 bases, with 8 bases between them. The CDR3 has 14 residues. From germline, CDR1 is MNHEY and CDR2 SVGEGT. The CDR3 coding sequence is TGTGCCAGCAGTAGCCCAATCTCTGGAAACACCATATATTTT. Its protein product is CASSSPISGNTIYF.

The chain uses TRBV4-2 and TRBJ1-2; TRBD1 is a possible D gene (5 bases). In germline, CDR1 is LGHNA, CDR2 YNFKEQ. The CDR3 has 15 amino acids. Trimming removed 1 base from V and 0 bases from J, with 9 bases in between. DNA for the CDR3: TGTGCCAGCAGCCAAGGATCAGGGCCTAACTATGGCTACACCTTC. Protein sequence: CASSQGSGPNYGYTF.

The V and J genes are TRBV7-6 and TRBJ2-7; 9 bases align to TRBD1. CDR1 SGHVS and CDR2 FNYEAQ come from the germline V gene. Unmatched junction bases numbered 6, after V lost 5 bases and J lost 1 base. The CDR3 totals 15 residues. For the CDR3, the DNA is TGTGCCAGCAGCCCCTACGGGACAGGGTCCTACGAGCAGTACTTC. As protein: CASSPYGTGSYEQYF.

The gene calls are TRBV6-5 and TRBJ1-2; perhaps TRBD1 as D (5 bases). Germline V CDR1 and CDR2: MNHEY, SVGAGI. The CDR3 extends over 12 amino acids. The V gene lost 6 bases and the J gene lost 1 base, with 6 bases spanning the gap. CDR3 region: CASRTDNYGYTF. In nucleotides, the CDR3 is TGTGCCAGCAGGACAGATAACTATGGCTACACCTTC.

The gene calls are TRBV11-3 and TRBJ1-2; 8 bases agree with TRBD1. The germline gives CDR1 SGHNT, CDR2 YENEEA. V dropped 6 bases and J dropped 3; count of bases not matched to a gene: 3. CDR3 size: 13 residues. The CDR3 loop is CASRTTGDYGYTF. DNA for the CDR3: TGTGCCAGCAGGACGACAGGGGACTATGGCTACACCTTC.

The chain has TRBV4-1 and TRBJ2-7; 8 bases map to TRBD1. The trim removed 2 bases at V and 3 bases at J, leaving 6 bases unmatched. The CDR3 is 15 amino acids. CDR1 MGHRA and CDR2 YSYEKL come from the germline V gene. CDR3 in DNA: TGCGCCAGCAGCCAAATGCGGACAGGGAGCTACGAGCAGTACTTC. The encoded protein is CASSQMRTGSYEQYF.

The V gene is TRBV14, the J gene TRBJ2-4; D not resolved. This CDR3 has 13 residues. With 3 bases removed from V and 1 base from J, the gap between germline ends came to 4 bases. Germline-derived CDR1 and CDR2 are SGHDN and FVKESK. CDR3 amino acids: CASSQGAKNIQYF. The CDR3 DNA sequence: TGTGCCAGCAGCCAGGGTGCCAAAAACATTCAGTACTTC.

The chain recombines TRBV6-6 with TRBJ1-6; D unresolved. V lost 0 bases and J 7 bases, leaving 4 bases between the germline ends. The CDR3 sequence is 13 residues long. Germline V gene lookup returns CDR1 MNHNY and CDR2 SVGAGI (reference sequence). The CDR3 region has the DNA TGTGCCAGCAGTTACTCCGTGAATTCACCCCTCCACTTT. It translates to CASSYSVNSPLHF.

The rearrangement joins TRBV6-2 or TRBV6-3 to TRBJ2-5, with 9 bases matching TRBD2. In germline, CDR1 is MNHEY, CDR2 SVGEGT. The CDR3 contains 15 residues. V shed 5 bases and J 2 bases; nucleotides not matched to a gene: 6. CDR3 sequence: CASSQAGGGQETQYF. For the CDR3, the DNA is TGTGCCAGCAGTCAAGCGGGAGGAGGGCAAGAGACCCAGTACTTC.

The rearrangement uses TRBV4-1 and TRBJ1-2, with D possibly TRBD1 on 5 matching bases. Germline V gives CDR1 MGHRA, CDR2 YSYEKL. The CDR3 totals 13 residues. Trimming took off 0 bases at V and 7 bases at J, with 9 bases between the two ends. CDR3 region: CASSQEKGIGYTF. CDR3 DNA sequence: TGCGCCAGCAGCCAAGAGAAGGGGATTGGCTACACCTTC.

This chain joins TRBV5-8 and TRBJ1-2, with 9 bases fitting TRBD1. Germline V gene lookup returns CDR1 SGHTS and CDR2 YDEGEE. V was clipped by 1 base and J by 5 bases; unmatched bases: 6. CDR3 size: 15 residues. The CDR3 here is CASSLPGTGPYGYTF. The CDR3 DNA reads TGTGCCAGCAGCTTGCCCGGGACAGGGCCTTATGGCTACACCTTC.

V usage is TRBV6-2 or TRBV6-3 and J usage is TRBJ2-3; D is unresolved. This CDR3 is built from 11 residues. V was shortened by 2 bases and J by 6 bases, with 3 bases between the two germline ends. Germline CDR1 and CDR2: MNHEY and SVGEGT. The CDR3: CASSYMDTQYF. The DNA of the CDR3 is TGTGCCAGCAGTTACATGGATACGCAGTATTTT.

The chain couples TRBV7-2 to TRBJ1-4; a weak D match, TRBD1 (6 bases). V shed 4 bases and J shed 4 bases, with 13 bases lying between them. The CDR3 is 15 residues long. Germline V gives CDR1 SGHTA, CDR2 FQGNSA. CDR3 residues: CASSYGGGLNEKLFF. CDR3 DNA sequence: TGTGCCAGCAGCTACGGAGGGGGACTTAATGAAAAACTGTTTTTT. The full variable domain, in which reference TRBV7-2 and TRBJ1-4 provide the parts outside the CDR3, is GAGVSQSPSNKVTEKGKDVELRCDPISGHTALYWYRQSLGQGLEFLIYFQGNSAPDKSGLPSDRFSAERTGGSVSTLTIQRTQQEDSAVYLCASSYGGGLNEKLFFGSGTQLSVL.

The V call is TRBV7-3, the J call TRBJ1-5; the match to TRBD1 covers 8 bases. This CDR3 comprises 13 residues. With V trimmed by 5 bases and J by 5 bases, 2 bases remained unmatched. Germline V gene sequence: CDR1 SGHTA, CDR2 FQGTGA. The CDR3 region is CASSQQGDQPQHF. The CDR3 nucleotides are TGTGCCAGCAGCCAACAGGGGGATCAGCCCCAGCATTTT.

The chain recombines TRBV19 with TRBJ2-2; 9 nucleotides line up with TRBD1. The CDR3 sequence is 15 residues long. Germline CDR1 reads LNHDA; CDR2 reads SQIVND (reference sequence). With 4 bases clipped from V and 5 bases from J, the junction kept 5 bases outside the gene matches. The DNA for the CDR3 is TGTGCCAGTAGTAGGGACAGGGTTGGTACCGGGGAGCTGTTTTTT. It specifies CASSRDRVGTGELFF. Variable domain in full (rest from reference TRBV19 and TRBJ2-2): DGGITQSPKYLFRKEGQNVTLSCEQNLNHDAMYWYRQDPGQGLRLIYYSQIVNDFQKGDIAEGYSVSREKKESFPLTVTSAQKNPTAFYLCASSRDRVGTGELFFGEGSRLTVL.

The CDR3 coding sequence is TGCGCCAGCAGCCCGCGGACTAGCGGGACCTTCAAAAACATTCAGTACTTC. The encoded protein is CASSPRTSGTFKNIQYF. This chain connects TRBV5-1 to TRBJ2-4; 12 nucleotides agree with TRBD2. Germline-derived CDR1 and CDR2 are SGHRS and YFSETQ. The CDR3 runs 17 residues. Trimming at V came to 4 bases and at J to 3 bases, leaving 8 bases not matched to a gene.

The chain carries TRBV7-3 and TRBJ2-1, with D unclear. CDR1 and CDR2 from the germline V gene are SGHTA and FQGTGA. Trimming cost V 1 base and J 0 bases, with 10 bases left between them. This CDR3 has 16 amino acids. The DNA of the CDR3 is TGTGCCAGCAGCTTAAATGGCCTTAGCTCCTACAATGAGCAGTTCTTC. Protein: CASSLNGLSSYNEQFF. The variable domain in full, with the rest retrieved from reference TRBV7-3 and TRBJ2-1, is GAGVSQTPSNKVTEKGKYVELRCDPISGHTALYWYRQSLGQGPEFLIYFQGTGAADDSGLPNDRFFAVRPEGSVSTLKIQRTERGDSAVYLCASSLNGLSSYNEQFFGPGTRLTVL.

This clone was recorded a few times. The chain employs TRBV27 and TRBJ1-2, with 8 bases fitting TRBD1. The CDR3 has 13 amino acids. Trimming took 6 bases from V and 4 from J; bases not matched to a gene: 4. Germline V gene lookup returns CDR1 MNHEY and CDR2 SMNVEV (reference sequence). This CDR3 reads CASRDREVYGYTF. The CDR3 coding sequence is TGTGCCAGCAGGGACAGGGAGGTCTATGGCTACACCTTC.

V is TRBV7-9 and J is TRBJ2-5; a weak D match, TRBD2 (6 bases). The CDR3 is made up of 15 amino acids. CDR1 is SEHNR and CDR2 is FQNEAQ in the germline V gene (reference sequence). V was cut by 0 bases and J by 1 base, with 9 bases left in between. CDR3 protein: CASSLARGIQETQYF. For the CDR3, the DNA is TGTGCCAGCAGCTTAGCGCGCGGGATCCAAGAGACCCAGTACTTC.

The V gene is TRBV6-5, the J gene TRBJ1-1; D gene ambiguous. With 2 bases removed from V and 9 bases from J, the gap between germline ends came to 7 bases. Germline lookup yields CDR1 MNHEY and CDR2 SVGAGI. The CDR3 runs 11 residues. CDR3 region: CASSYGNKAFF. The CDR3 DNA reads as TGTGCCAGCAGTTACGGGAATAAAGCTTTCTTT.